Shown below are 19 T cell receptor beta chains from a single sample sequenced in a study of response to subunit inactivated influenza vaccine. TCRdb analysed the RT-PCR reads with MiXCR anew, one entry per CDR3 protein. The sample yields 500,000 to 550,000 distinct CDR3 sequences, about 7.6% seen once. Sample: PBMCs from blood, taken less than 30 months after vaccination. The source is a man aged 50-75 years who received an inactivated influenza vaccine.

This clonotype has more than one count but fewer than ten. The V call is TRBV12-3 or TRBV12-4, the J call TRBJ1-2, with no clear D. The CDR3 is 13 amino acids. Deletions cut 3 bases from V and 0 bases from J, with 5 bases between. Here the CDR3 DNA reads TGTGCCAGCAGTTTTAAAGCTAACTATGGCTACACCTTC. Amino acid sequence: CASSFKANYGYTF.

This clonotype was counted ten times or more. The chain uses TRBV12-3 or TRBV12-4 and TRBJ1-3; D may be TRBD1 (5 bases). This CDR3 has 15 amino acids. V lost 6 bases, J lost 0 bases, and 12 bases lay in between. CDR3 protein: CASSRDSHSGNTIYF. DNA of the CDR3: TGTGCCAGCAGCCGCGACAGCCACTCTGGAAACACCATATATTTT.

About this clonotype itself: A much larger clone is a single base away; this may be a read error. The chain joins TRBV2 to TRBJ2-3; D remains unclear. The end of the DNA is better explained by TRBJ1-5, so the J call may be wrong. The germline CDR1 and CDR2 sequences are SNHLY and FYNNEI. This CDR3 is 14 amino acids long. CDR3 amino acids: CASSGAGVADTQHF. CDR3 nucleotide sequence: TGTGCCAGCAGTGGAGCGGGAGTAGCAGATACGCAGCATTTT.

This clonotype has just a few counts. The chain carries TRBV20-1 and TRBJ1-2; 7 bases fit TRBD1. CDR1 is DFQATT, CDR2 SNEGSKA, per germline (reference sequence). V lost 4 bases, J lost 4 bases, and 6 bases stayed unmatched. The CDR3 runs 13 residues. The CDR3 region is CSATTGAPYGYTF. CDR3 coding DNA: TGCAGTGCTACTACAGGGGCGCCCTATGGCTACACCTTC.

The chain joins TRBV19 to TRBJ2-1; no definite D call. The V and J ends lost 6 bases and 4 bases respectively, with 10 bases between them. The CDR3 covers 13 residues. Looked up from germline, CDR1 is LNHDA and CDR2 is SQIVND (reference sequence). CDR3 residues: CASSLQEYNEQFF. In DNA form, the CDR3 reads TGTGCCAGTAGCCTGCAAGAATACAATGAGCAGTTCTTC.

This clonotype turned up a few times. This chain uses TRBV2 with TRBJ2-1, with a weak D call TRBD2 (6 bases). The CDR3 length is 13 residues. The V gene's germline CDR1 is SNHLY and CDR2 FYNNEI. Trimming left V 7 bases short and J 2 bases short, with 9 bases between. CDR3 bases: TGTGCCAGCATGCGGGAAGCCTACAATGAGCAGTTCTTC. Translated, it gives CASMREAYNEQFF.

A few counts support this clonotype. The genes are TRBV20-1 and TRBJ2-7; 7 nucleotides line up with TRBD1. The junction had 8 bases not matched to a gene; V was cut back by 3 bases and J by 6 bases. The CDR3 is made up of 13 amino acids. The germline V gene has CDR1 DFQATT and CDR2 SNEGSKA (reference sequence). The DNA for the CDR3 is TGCAGTGCTAGTAGGGGGCAGAGGGGCGAGCAGTACTTC. It encodes CSASRGQRGEQYF.

The chain couples TRBV29-1 to TRBJ2-2, with 8 bases aligning to TRBD1. This CDR3 comprises 14 residues. Germline-derived CDR1 and CDR2 are SQVTM and ANQGSEA. Trimming removed 7 bases from V and 6 bases from J; junction bases left unmatched: 10. The CDR3 region is CSGGAGGAAGELFF. CDR3 sequence (DNA): TGCAGCGGGGGGGCAGGGGGCGCGGCCGGGGAGCTGTTTTTT.

The chain combines TRBV2 with TRBJ1-1; TRBD1 agrees at 7 bases. The germline V gene has CDR1 SNHLY and CDR2 FYNNEI. CDR3 size: 13 residues. The V and J ends lost 5 bases and 3 bases, in that order; junction bases with no gene match: 3. The CDR3 DNA sequence: TGTGCCAGCAGTATAGGACAGGACACTGAAGCTTTCTTT. As protein: CASSIGQDTEAFF. The whole variable domain, filled in from reference TRBV2 and TRBJ1-1, reads EPEVTQTPSHQVTQMGQEVILRCVPISNHLYFYWYRQILGQKVEFLVSFYNNEISEKSEIFDDQFSVERPDGSNFTLKIRSTKLEDSAMYFCASSIGQDTEAFFGQGTRLTVV.

This clonotype was recorded a few times. The chain joins TRBV27 to TRBJ1-6; D gene uncertain. Germline CDR1 and CDR2: MNHEY and SMNVEV (reference sequence). Trimming shortened V by 2 bases and J by 6 bases, and 8 bases separated the two germline ends. The CDR3 loop spans 14 amino acids. The CDR3 sequence: CASSLRQRNSPLHF. In DNA, the CDR3 is TGTGCCAGCAGTTTACGCCAGCGTAATTCACCCCTCCACTTT.

This clonotype was counted only a few times. This sequence joins TRBV7-8 and TRBJ2-3, with D possibly TRBD2 on 6 matching bases. The CDR3 has 17 amino acids. V dropped 4 bases and J dropped 0 bases, with 17 bases sitting between them. Germline assignment: CDR1 SGHVS and CDR2 FQNEAQ. CDR3 sequence: CASSSRMGGTSTDTQYF. DNA of the CDR3: TGTGCCAGCAGCTCAAGAATGGGCGGGACTAGCACAGATACGCAGTATTTT.

The chain couples TRBV12-3 or TRBV12-4 to TRBJ2-7, with D possibly TRBD2 on 5 matching bases. CDR3 length: 15 amino acids. V was pared by 2 bases and J by 0 bases, with 11 bases between. The CDR3 sequence is CASSLQEDRSYEQYF. The CDR3 nucleotides are TGTGCCAGCAGTTTACAGGAGGACCGCTCCTACGAGCAGTACTTC.

The genes are TRBV20-1 and TRBJ2-1; TRBD2 matches at 11 bases. The CDR3 length is 15 residues. Germline trimming cut 5 bases from V and 4 bases from J; bases unmatched to any gene: 7. Germline V CDR1 and CDR2: DFQATT, SNEGSKA (reference sequence). DNA for the CDR3: TGCAGTGCTTCTGAACTAGCGGGGGTGTACAATGAGCAGTTCTTC. It translates to CSASELAGVYNEQFF.

This clonotype was detected only a few times. The chain links TRBV20-1 to TRBJ2-7; 12 nucleotides agree with TRBD2. The CDR3 length is 11 residues. CDR1 and CDR2 (germline): DFQATT, SNEGSKA (reference sequence). Germline trimming cut 5 bases from V and 7 bases from J; bases unmatched to any gene: 0. CDR3: CSAGTSGEQYF. For the CDR3, the DNA is TGCAGTGCTGGGACTAGCGGGGAGCAGTACTTC.

This clonotype has just a few counts. The chain recombines TRBV9 with TRBJ2-7; the D gene could be TRBD1 or TRBD2 (6 bases each). The CDR3 is made up of 16 amino acids. The ends were cut back, 3 bases at V and 1 base at J, with 17 bases in the middle. Per germline, CDR1 SGDLS and CDR2 YYNGEE. This CDR3 reads CASSEAGGGTSYEQYF. In DNA, the CDR3 is TGTGCCAGCAGCGAGGCCGGGGGCGGCACTTCCTACGAGCAGTACTTC.

This clonotype was recorded at least ten times. The gene calls are TRBV9 and TRBJ2-4, with D perhaps TRBD1 (6 bases). V lost 4 bases, J lost 7 bases, and 24 bases lay in between. The CDR3 is 17 residues long. CDR1 is SGDLS and CDR2 is YYNGEE in the germline V gene. The CDR3 DNA reads TGTGCCAGCAGCTCCCCTCCAGGGAACAGGGAAGGGAACATTCAGTACTTC. Its protein is CASSSPPGNREGNIQYF.

This clonotype has just a few counts. This sequence joins TRBV19 and TRBJ2-5; 11 bases are a match to TRBD2. Per germline, CDR1 LNHDA and CDR2 SQIVND (reference sequence). The CDR3 runs 18 residues. The V segment lost 5 bases and the J segment 3 bases; nucleotides outside the gene matches: 14. The chain's CDR3 is CASSPIAGGSISEETQYF. The CDR3 DNA is TGTGCCAGTAGTCCCATAGCGGGAGGGTCCATTTCGGAAGAGACCCAGTACTTC. Together with reference TRBV19 and TRBJ2-5, the CDR3 gives the full variable domain: DGGITQSPKYLFRKEGQNVTLSCEQNLNHDAMYWYRQDPGQGLRLIYYSQIVNDFQKGDIAEGYSVSREKKESFPLTVTSAQKNPTAFYLCASSPIAGGSISEETQYFGPGTRLLVL.

This rearrangement joins TRBV9 to TRBJ2-1, with TRBD2 matching over 10 bases. V lost 4 bases and J lost 7; bases outside the gene matches: 17. This CDR3 comprises 18 residues. Germline CDR1 SGDLS, CDR2 YYNGEE. CDR3 in DNA: TGTGCCAGCAGCCCGACCTCCTCAGCGGGGGGGCTGTTGAATGAGCAGTTCTTC. It encodes CASSPTSSAGGLLNEQFF.

This sequence joins TRBV20-1 and TRBJ1-4; no definite D call. Trimming stripped 1 base from V and 6 bases from J, with 12 bases between. Germline V gives CDR1 DFQATT, CDR2 SNEGSKA (reference sequence). This CDR3 is 14 amino acids long. The DNA of the CDR3 is TGCAGTGCTAGAGCCCCCAGCACCTATGAAAAACTGTTTTTT. It codes for CSARAPSTYEKLFF.